The 5 T cell receptor beta chains below come from one sample, sequenced in a study of cytomegalovirus exposure and HLA in healthy donors. The PCR employed 60 Vbeta primers together with 13 Jbeta primers. The protocol was immunoSEQ multiplex PCR, while the TCRdb copy is restricted to in-frame clones and leaves out a portion. The sample lists some 150,000 clones; about 61% were seen once. The sequenced sample consisted of PBMCs. All receptors come from a woman in her 40s in good health and CMV-seronegative.

The rearrangement links TRBV11-3 to TRBJ1-3; 8 bases are shared with TRBD1. V lost 8 bases to trimming and J lost 0 bases; unmatched junction nucleotides: 18. In germline, CDR1 is SGHNT, CDR2 YENEEA. CDR3 length: 19 amino acids. The CDR3 here is CASSSFFQGTGRSGNTIYF. The CDR3 DNA reads TGTGCCAGCTCATCCTTTTTTCAAGGGACAGGCCGCTCTGGAAACACCATATATTTT.

The chain employs TRBV4-2 and TRBJ2-5; TRBD2 agrees at 7 bases. With V trimmed by 0 bases and J by 3 bases, 4 bases remained unmatched. Germline V gene data show CDR1 as LGHNA and CDR2 as YNFKEQ. The CDR3 runs 15 residues. The CDR3 is CASSQDTLAEETQYF. The CDR3, as DNA: TGTGCCAGCAGCCAAGATACTCTAGCGGAAGAGACCCAGTACTTC.

The chain couples TRBV6-6 to TRBJ1-2; D ambiguous. V shed 2 bases and J shed 1 base, with 5 bases lying between them. Germline V lookup: CDR1 MNHNY, CDR2 SVGAGI (reference sequence). The CDR3 consists of 13 residues. The CDR3 loop is CASSYEYNYGYTF. DNA of the CDR3: TGTGCCAGCAGTTACGAGTATAACTATGGCTACACCTTC.

This chain uses TRBV7-2 with TRBJ2-3; TRBD2 matches 11 bases. J was trimmed by 6 bases and V by 1 base; bases with no gene match: 9. The CDR3 length is 17 residues. Germline CDR1 SGHTA, CDR2 FQGNSA. Written as DNA, the CDR3 is TGTGCCAGCAGCTTAGTAGGGACTAGCGGTTCGAGGGATACGCAGTATTTT. This encodes CASSLVGTSGSRDTQYF.

V is TRBV6-5 and J is TRBJ1-3, with TRBD1 identical over 7 bases. Germline CDR1 reads MNHEY; CDR2 reads SVGAGI. The V segment lost 6 bases and the J segment 2 bases; nucleotides outside the gene matches: 7. This CDR3 comprises 15 residues. This CDR3 reads CASSRTGDPGNTIYF. As DNA, the CDR3 is TGTGCCAGCAGCAGAACAGGGGACCCTGGAAACACCATATATTTT.